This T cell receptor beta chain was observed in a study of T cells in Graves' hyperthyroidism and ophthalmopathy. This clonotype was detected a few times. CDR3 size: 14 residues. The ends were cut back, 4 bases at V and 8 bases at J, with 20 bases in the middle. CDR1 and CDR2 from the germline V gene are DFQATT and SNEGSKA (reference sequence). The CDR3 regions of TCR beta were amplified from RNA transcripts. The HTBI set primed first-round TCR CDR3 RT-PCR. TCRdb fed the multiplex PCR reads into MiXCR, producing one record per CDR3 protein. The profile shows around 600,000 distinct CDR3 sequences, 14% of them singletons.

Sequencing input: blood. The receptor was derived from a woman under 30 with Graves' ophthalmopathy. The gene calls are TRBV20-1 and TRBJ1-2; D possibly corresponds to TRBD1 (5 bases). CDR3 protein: CSAKRDGTLGGYTF. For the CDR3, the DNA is TGCAGTGCTAAACGGGACGGCACCTTGGGGGGCTACACCTTC.